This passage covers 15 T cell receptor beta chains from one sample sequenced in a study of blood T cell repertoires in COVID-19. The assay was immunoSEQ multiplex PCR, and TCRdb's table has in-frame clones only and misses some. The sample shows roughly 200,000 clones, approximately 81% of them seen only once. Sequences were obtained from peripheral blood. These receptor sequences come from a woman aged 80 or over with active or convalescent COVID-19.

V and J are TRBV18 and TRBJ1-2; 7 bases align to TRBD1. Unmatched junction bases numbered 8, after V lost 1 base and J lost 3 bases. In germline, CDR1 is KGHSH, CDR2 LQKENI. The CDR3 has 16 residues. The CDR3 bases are TGTGCCAGCTCACCACAAGGGACAGCAACTCACTATGGCTACACCTTC. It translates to CASSPQGTATHYGYTF.

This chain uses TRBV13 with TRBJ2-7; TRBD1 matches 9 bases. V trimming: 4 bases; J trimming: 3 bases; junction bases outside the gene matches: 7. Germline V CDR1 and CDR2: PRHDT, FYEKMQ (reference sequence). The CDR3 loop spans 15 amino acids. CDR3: CASSSGTGRDYEQYF. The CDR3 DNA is TGTGCCAGCAGCTCTGGGACAGGGAGGGACTACGAGCAGTACTTC.

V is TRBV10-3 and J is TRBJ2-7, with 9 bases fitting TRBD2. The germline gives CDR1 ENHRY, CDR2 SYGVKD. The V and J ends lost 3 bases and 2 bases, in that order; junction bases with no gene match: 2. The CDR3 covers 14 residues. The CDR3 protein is CAISDSGSPYEQYF. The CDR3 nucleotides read TGTGCCATCAGTGATAGCGGGAGCCCCTACGAGCAGTACTTC.

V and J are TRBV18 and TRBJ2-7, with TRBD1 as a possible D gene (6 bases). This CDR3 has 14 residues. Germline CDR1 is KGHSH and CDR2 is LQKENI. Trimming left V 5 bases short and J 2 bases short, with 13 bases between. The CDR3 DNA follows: TGTGCCAGCTCAGGGACAACTAATACCTACGAGCAGTACTTC. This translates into CASSGTTNTYEQYF. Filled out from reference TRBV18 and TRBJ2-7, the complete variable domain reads NAGVMQNPRHLVRRRGQEARLRCSPMKGHSHVYWYRQLPEEGLKFMVYLQKENIIDESGMPKERFSAEFPKEGPSILRIQQVVRGDSAAYFCASSGTTNTYEQYFGPGTRLTVT.

The CDR3 coding sequence is TGCGCCAGCAGCCAAGATCGAATGGGACTAGCAACCCTCCAGTACTTC. Translated, it gives CASSQDRMGLATLQYF. The chain combines TRBV4-1 with TRBJ2-4; 9 nucleotides align to TRBD2. Trimming cost V 0 bases and J 13 bases; bases outside gene matches: 13. The CDR3 consists of 16 residues. From germline, CDR1 is MGHRA and CDR2 YSYEKL.

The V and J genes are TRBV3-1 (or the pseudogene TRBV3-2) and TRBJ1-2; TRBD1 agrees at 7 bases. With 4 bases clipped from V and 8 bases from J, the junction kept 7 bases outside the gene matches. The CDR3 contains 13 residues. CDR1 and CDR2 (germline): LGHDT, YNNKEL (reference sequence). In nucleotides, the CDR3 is TGTGCCAGCAGCCTACAGGGGAGAGGCGGCTACACCTTC. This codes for CASSLQGRGGYTF.

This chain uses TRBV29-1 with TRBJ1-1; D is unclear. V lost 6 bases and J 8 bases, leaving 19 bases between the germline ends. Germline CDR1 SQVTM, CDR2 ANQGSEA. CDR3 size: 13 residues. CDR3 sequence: CSVAASFQAEAFF. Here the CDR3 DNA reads TGCAGCGTCGCCGCTTCCTTTCAGGCAGAAGCTTTCTTT.

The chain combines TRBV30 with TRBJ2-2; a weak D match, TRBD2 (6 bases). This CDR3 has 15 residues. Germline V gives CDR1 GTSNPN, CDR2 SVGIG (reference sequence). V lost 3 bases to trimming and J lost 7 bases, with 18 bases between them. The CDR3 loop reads CAWRITAGFGGELFF. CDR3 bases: TGTGCCTGGAGGATTACCGCGGGATTTGGCGGGGAGCTGTTTTTT.

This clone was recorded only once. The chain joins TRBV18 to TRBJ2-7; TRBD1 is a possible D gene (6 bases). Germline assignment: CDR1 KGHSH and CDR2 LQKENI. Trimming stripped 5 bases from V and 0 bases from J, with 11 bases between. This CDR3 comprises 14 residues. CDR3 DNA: TGTGCCAGCTCATCGGACAGTAGCTCCTACGAGCAGTACTTC. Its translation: CASSSDSSSYEQYF. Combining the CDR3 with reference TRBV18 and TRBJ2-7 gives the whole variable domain NAGVMQNPRHLVRRRGQEARLRCSPMKGHSHVYWYRQLPEEGLKFMVYLQKENIIDESGMPKERFSAEFPKEGPSILRIQQVVRGDSAAYFCASSSDSSSYEQYFGPGTRLTVT.

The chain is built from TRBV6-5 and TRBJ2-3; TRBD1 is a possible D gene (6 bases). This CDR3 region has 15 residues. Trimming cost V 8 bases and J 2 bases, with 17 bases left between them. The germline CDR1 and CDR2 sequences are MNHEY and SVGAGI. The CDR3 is CASCKTGQNTDTQYF. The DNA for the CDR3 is TGTGCCAGCTGCAAGACCGGACAGAACACAGATACGCAGTATTTT.

CDR3 bases: TGTGCCAGCAGTTACGGAGGGACAGAAGCTAACTATGGCTACACCTTC. This sequence encodes CASSYGGTEANYGYTF. The V gene is TRBV6-5, the J gene TRBJ1-2; 7 bases map to TRBD1. The CDR3 totals 16 residues. The germline V gene has CDR1 MNHEY and CDR2 SVGAGI. V shed 2 bases and J 0 bases; nucleotides not matched to a gene: 6.

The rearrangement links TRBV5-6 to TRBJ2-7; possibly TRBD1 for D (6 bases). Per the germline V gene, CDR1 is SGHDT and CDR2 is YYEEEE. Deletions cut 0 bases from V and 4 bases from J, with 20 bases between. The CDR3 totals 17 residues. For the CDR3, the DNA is TGTGCCAGCAGCTTGGACGGGACACGCAAGAGGGGGTACGAGCAGTACTTC. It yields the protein CASSLDGTRKRGYEQYF.

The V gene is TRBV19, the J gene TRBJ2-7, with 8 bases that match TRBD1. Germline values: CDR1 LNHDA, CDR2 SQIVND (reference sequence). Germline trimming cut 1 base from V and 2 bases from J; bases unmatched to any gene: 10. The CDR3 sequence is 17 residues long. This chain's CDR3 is CASSIALTGTGAYEQYF. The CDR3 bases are TGTGCCAGTAGTATAGCCCTGACCGGGACAGGCGCCTACGAGCAGTACTTC.

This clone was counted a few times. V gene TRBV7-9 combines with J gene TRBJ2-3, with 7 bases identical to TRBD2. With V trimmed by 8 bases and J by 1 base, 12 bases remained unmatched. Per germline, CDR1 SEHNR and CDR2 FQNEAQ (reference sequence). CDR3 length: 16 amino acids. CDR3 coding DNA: TGTGCCAGCCGCGGGGCTCGGGAGGATCGCACAGATACGCAGTATTTT. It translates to CASRGAREDRTDTQYF.

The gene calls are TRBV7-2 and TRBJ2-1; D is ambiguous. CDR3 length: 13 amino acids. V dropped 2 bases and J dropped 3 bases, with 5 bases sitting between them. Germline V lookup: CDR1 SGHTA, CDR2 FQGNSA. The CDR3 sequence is CASSLPSYNEQFF. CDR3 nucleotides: TGTGCCAGCAGCTTACCTAGCTACAATGAGCAGTTCTTC.